This T cell receptor (beta chain) was identified during a study of blood T cells in healthy people across ages. The study, taken as a whole, reports: TCR beta diversity, measured per million T cells, fell in a roughly linear way with age. Percentage of naive T cells showed a strong correlation with TCR beta diversity. Underestimates were what the diversity estimates from one million T cells were considered to be.

For this clonotype: Its specificity is not known.

At least 5.5 micrograms of total RNA were extracted per sample. A sample-barcoded 5' primer and a J-beta primer mix were used in a second PCR of about 7 to 12 cycles. MiXCR, applied by TCRdb to the 5' RACE reads, yields one record per CDR3 protein. The sample includes 650,000 to 1,000,000 distinct CDR3 sequences, 35% to 40% of them seen just once. This CDR3 is built from 14 residues. The germline CDR1 and CDR2 sequences are ENHRY and SYGVKD. V lost 10 bases, J lost 7 bases, and 12 bases stayed unmatched. J is TRBJ2-7 and V is TRBV10-3; 11 bases align to TRBD2. Sequencing was done on a sample of blood. This TCR derives from a man aged 18 to 29 in good health. This chain's CDR3 is CATGGTSGYNEQYF. The DNA for the CDR3 is TGTGCCACCGGGGGGACTAGCGGCTACAATGAGCAGTACTTC.